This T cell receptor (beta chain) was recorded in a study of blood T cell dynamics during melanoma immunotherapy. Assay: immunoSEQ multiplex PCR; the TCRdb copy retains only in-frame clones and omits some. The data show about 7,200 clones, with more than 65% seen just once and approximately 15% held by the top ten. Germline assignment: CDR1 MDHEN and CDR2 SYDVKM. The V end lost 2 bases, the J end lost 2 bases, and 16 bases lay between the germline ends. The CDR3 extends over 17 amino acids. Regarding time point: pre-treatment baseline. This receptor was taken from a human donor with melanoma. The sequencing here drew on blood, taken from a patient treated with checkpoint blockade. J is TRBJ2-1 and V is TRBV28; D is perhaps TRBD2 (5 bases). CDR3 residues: CASSLPLWSGPYNEQFF. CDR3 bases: TGTGCCAGCAGTTTACCCCTGTGGAGCGGACCCTACAATGAGCAGTTCTTC.